This TCR beta chain was identified in a study of beta chain features in type 1 diabetes. Study background: Summed over all samples, the examined sorted cells came to roughly 110,000,000. Regarding the study as a whole: Whether HLA type influences TCRB rearrangement remained unresolved here. Cells expressing TCR highly could be over-represented by cDNA sequencing. Healthy donors had naive, central memory and Treg TCRB repertoires that appeared less similar than those seen among patients.

This CDR3 has 13 amino acids. With 6 bases removed from V and 7 bases from J, the gap between germline ends came to 13 bases. Per the germline V gene, CDR1 is MNHEY and CDR2 is SVGAGI. Expressed TCRB transcripts were sequenced, since all the RNA that had been isolated was reverse transcribed. Only in-frame clones appear in the TCRdb table, and some are missing; sequencing was by immunoSEQ multiplex PCR. Here the sample spans about 230,000 clones, 9.6% being singletons. This clone turned up a few times. The antigen is unknown. The chain has TRBV6-5 and TRBJ2-1; tentative D call: TRBD2 (6 bases). This sequence was found in a woman aged 18-30 years in good health. Source material: naive CD4+ T cells from blood. This CDR3 reads CASRESAGNEQFF. The CDR3 DNA follows: TGTGCCAGCAGGGAGTCAGCGGGTAATGAGCAGTTCTTC.